The 16 T cell receptor beta chains below were found in one sample sequenced in a study of blood T cell repertoires in COVID-19. Repertoires were generated with immunoSEQ multiplex PCR, while TCRdb's copy carries only in-frame clones and drops some. The sample consists of 130,000 to 150,000 clones, roughly nine tenths of them appearing once. The sequenced sample was peripheral blood. The receptors shown here come from a woman aged 55-70 years with active COVID-19.

This sequence joins TRBV19 and TRBJ2-3, with D perhaps matching TRBD2 (5 bases). Trimming removed 5 bases at V and 4 bases at J, with 7 bases between. Germline lookup yields CDR1 LNHDA and CDR2 SQIVND (reference sequence). The CDR3 is 12 amino acids. The CDR3 DNA is TGTGCCAGTAGTTCTAGCCCAGATACGCAGTATTTT. This codes for CASSSSPDTQYF.

The V call is TRBV19, the J call TRBJ1-4, with 9 nucleotides matching TRBD1. The CDR3 is 15 residues long. J was trimmed by 2 bases and V by 8 bases; bases with no gene match: 6. Germline lookup yields CDR1 LNHDA and CDR2 SQIVND (reference sequence). CDR3 residues: CASRLQGATNEKLFF. As DNA, the CDR3 is TGTGCCAGTCGGTTACAGGGGGCGACTAATGAAAAACTGTTTTTT.

This chain uses TRBV2 with TRBJ1-1, with D perhaps TRBD1 (6 bases). Germline CDR1 SNHLY, CDR2 FYNNEI. Trimming shortened V by 8 bases and J by 2 bases, and 18 bases separated the two germline ends. The CDR3 runs 15 residues. The CDR3 DNA is TGTGCCAGCCAATCGGGGGGAGGGGGTAACACTGAAGCTTTCTTT. Its translation is CASQSGGGGNTEAFF.

This rearrangement joins TRBV12-5 to TRBJ1-1; D is unresolved. The CDR3 extends over 13 amino acids. V was trimmed by 4 bases and J by 1 base, leaving 7 bases between them. CDR1 is LGHNT, CDR2 FRNRAP, per germline. CDR3 loop: CASGSEENTEAFF. CDR3 sequence (DNA): TGTGCTAGTGGTTCCGAGGAGAACACTGAAGCTTTCTTT.

The V gene is TRBV3-1 (or the pseudogene TRBV3-2), the J gene TRBJ2-1; TRBD2 matches at 8 bases. CDR3 size: 15 residues. Germline CDR1 reads LGHDT; CDR2 reads YNNKEL (reference sequence). The ends lost 5 bases at V and 3 bases at J; junction bases unmatched: 6. The CDR3: CASSKTSGYYNEQFF. For the CDR3, the DNA is TGTGCCAGCAGCAAAACTAGCGGTTACTACAATGAGCAGTTCTTC.

This chain uses TRBV2 with TRBJ2-7, with D tentatively TRBD2 (8 bases). This CDR3 has 13 amino acids. Trimming removed 6 bases from V and 5 bases from J, with 14 bases in between. Per the germline V gene, CDR1 is SNHLY and CDR2 is FYNNEI. The CDR3, as DNA: TGTGCCAGCAGCGGGACTAGGGGGCACGAGCAGTACTTC. Protein product: CASSGTRGHEQYF. Complete variable domain (other parts from reference TRBV2 and TRBJ2-7): EPEVTQTPSHQVTQMGQEVILRCVPISNHLYFYWYRQILGQKVEFLVSFYNNEISEKSEIFDDQFSVERPDGSNFTLKIRSTKLEDSAMYFCASSGTRGHEQYFGPGTRLTVT.

This clone came up a few times. The rearrangement links TRBV7-9 to TRBJ1-5, with TRBD1 as a possible D gene (5 bases). Germline CDR1 is SEHNR and CDR2 is FQNEAQ (reference sequence). The CDR3 consists of 15 residues. V shed 4 bases and J shed 1 base, with 11 bases lying between them. CDR3 in amino acids: CASSSGVVSNQPQHF. The CDR3 region has the DNA TGTGCCAGCAGCTCGGGGGTGGTAAGCAATCAGCCCCAGCATTTT.

V is TRBV7-6 and J is TRBJ2-5; 13 bases are shared with TRBD2. After removal of 6 bases from V and 6 bases from J, the junction contained 13 bases not matched to a gene. This CDR3 is 17 amino acids long. The V gene's germline CDR1 is SGHVS and CDR2 FNYEAQ. In DNA, the CDR3 is TGTGCCAGCAGTCCAGGACTAGCGGGAGTCAGGGAGAAGACCCAGTACTTC. It specifies CASSPGLAGVREKTQYF.

V is TRBV27 and J is TRBJ1-6; no reliable D call. Germline V gene sequence: CDR1 MNHEY, CDR2 SMNVEV (reference sequence). This CDR3 has 16 residues. The V end was cut by 2 bases, the J end by 7 bases, with 15 bases between. The CDR3 protein is CASSLDGTSRNSPLHF. The DNA for the CDR3 is TGTGCCAGCAGTTTAGATGGAACCTCTAGGAATTCACCCCTCCACTTT.

This clone was recorded once. The chain joins TRBV18 to TRBJ2-5; D unresolved. This CDR3 contains 14 residues. V lost 0 bases, J lost 7 bases, and 12 bases lay in between. Germline CDR1 is KGHSH and CDR2 is LQKENI. The CDR3 DNA follows: TGTGCCAGCTCACCACCCGAGGATCGCTGGACCCAGTACTTC. Translation: CASSPPEDRWTQYF. The full variable domain, with the rest looked up from reference TRBV18 and TRBJ2-5, is NAGVMQNPRHLVRRRGQEARLRCSPMKGHSHVYWYRQLPEEGLKFMVYLQKENIIDESGMPKERFSAEFPKEGPSILRIQQVVRGDSAAYFCASSPPEDRWTQYFGPGTRLLVL.

This chain joins TRBV20-1 and TRBJ1-2; perhaps TRBD1 as D (5 bases). CDR1 and CDR2 (germline): DFQATT, SNEGSKA (reference sequence). The CDR3 is 11 residues long. Deletions cut 6 bases from V and 5 bases from J, with 10 bases between. Here the CDR3 reads CSARGVYGYTF. In DNA, the CDR3 is TGCAGTGCCCGGGGGGTATATGGCTACACCTTC.

J is TRBJ2-3 and V is TRBV20-1, with TRBD1 identical over 7 bases. This CDR3 is built from 18 residues. CDR1 is DFQATT and CDR2 is SNEGSKA in the germline V gene (reference sequence). Losses at the gene ends were 3 bases for V and 7 bases for J; bases not matched to a gene: 22. As DNA, the CDR3 is TGCAGTGCTAGTTTGGAGTACGAAAAGGACAGGATGGAATATACGCAGTATTTT. It translates to CSASLEYEKDRMEYTQYF.

The V call is TRBV5-4, the J call TRBJ2-1; D gene unclear. Germline assignment: CDR1 SGHNT and CDR2 YYREEE (reference sequence). CDR3 length equals 13 residues. V was cut by 4 bases and J by 8 bases, with 13 bases left in between. The CDR3: CASSPSPGDEQFF. The CDR3 nucleotides read TGTGCCAGCAGCCCTTCTCCAGGTGATGAGCAGTTCTTC.

The chain has TRBV6-2 or TRBV6-3 and TRBJ1-1, with a possible D match to TRBD1 (5 bases). There are 15 residues in the CDR3. The germline V and J ends were trimmed by 0 bases and 3 bases, with 11 bases remaining between them. In germline, CDR1 is MNHEY, CDR2 SVGEGT. The CDR3 reads CASSYSREGDTEAFF. As DNA, the CDR3 is TGTGCCAGCAGTTACTCCCGAGAAGGGGACACTGAAGCTTTCTTT.

This rearrangement joins TRBV28 to TRBJ1-1, with unresolved D. The CDR3 spans 13 residues. Germline lookup yields CDR1 MDHEN and CDR2 SYDVKM. V was pared by 5 bases and J by 8 bases, with 15 bases between. The CDR3 is CASSDSYAGEAFF. In nucleotides, the CDR3 is TGTGCCAGCAGTGACTCTTATGCGGGCGAAGCTTTCTTT.

This clone has a single count. The J gene is TRBJ1-1, the V gene TRBV11-1; D is unresolved. Germline V CDR1 and CDR2: SGHAT, FQDESV (reference sequence). V was clipped by 1 base and J by 2 bases, with 8 bases between them. This CDR3 has 14 amino acids. CDR3 protein: CASSLDSINTEAFF. In nucleotides, the CDR3 is TGTGCCAGCAGCTTAGACAGTATCAACACTGAAGCTTTCTTT.